Listed here is a single TCR beta chain. What it binds is not known. The record originates from a study of early T cells in non-severe SARS-CoV-2 infection. About the study: Chains from this unsorted whole-blood bulk RNA could not be paired.

Study-level points and caveats: VDJdb matching, biased toward anti-spike CD8 responses, missed private and CD4 specificities.

Researchers attached unique molecular identifiers to individual cDNA molecules. TCRdb reprocessed the 5' RACE reads via MiXCR and lists one record per CDR3 protein. The sample lists approximately 58,000 distinct CDR3 sequences; around 12% were seen once. The sample consisted of whole blood, taken at baseline. The clonotype was recovered from an adult who was a healthcare worker with PCR-confirmed SARS-CoV-2 infection or an uninfected control (not recorded which).

The CDR3 DNA reads TGTGCCAGCAGTCACAGGACAGAGGGGGGCTACACCTTC. This translates into CASSHRTEGGYTF. The chain combines TRBV7-2 with TRBJ1-2, with D tentatively TRBD1 (6 bases). V was trimmed by 6 bases and J by 8 bases, leaving 16 bases between them. This CDR3 has 13 amino acids. Per the germline V gene, CDR1 is SGHTA and CDR2 is FQGNSA.